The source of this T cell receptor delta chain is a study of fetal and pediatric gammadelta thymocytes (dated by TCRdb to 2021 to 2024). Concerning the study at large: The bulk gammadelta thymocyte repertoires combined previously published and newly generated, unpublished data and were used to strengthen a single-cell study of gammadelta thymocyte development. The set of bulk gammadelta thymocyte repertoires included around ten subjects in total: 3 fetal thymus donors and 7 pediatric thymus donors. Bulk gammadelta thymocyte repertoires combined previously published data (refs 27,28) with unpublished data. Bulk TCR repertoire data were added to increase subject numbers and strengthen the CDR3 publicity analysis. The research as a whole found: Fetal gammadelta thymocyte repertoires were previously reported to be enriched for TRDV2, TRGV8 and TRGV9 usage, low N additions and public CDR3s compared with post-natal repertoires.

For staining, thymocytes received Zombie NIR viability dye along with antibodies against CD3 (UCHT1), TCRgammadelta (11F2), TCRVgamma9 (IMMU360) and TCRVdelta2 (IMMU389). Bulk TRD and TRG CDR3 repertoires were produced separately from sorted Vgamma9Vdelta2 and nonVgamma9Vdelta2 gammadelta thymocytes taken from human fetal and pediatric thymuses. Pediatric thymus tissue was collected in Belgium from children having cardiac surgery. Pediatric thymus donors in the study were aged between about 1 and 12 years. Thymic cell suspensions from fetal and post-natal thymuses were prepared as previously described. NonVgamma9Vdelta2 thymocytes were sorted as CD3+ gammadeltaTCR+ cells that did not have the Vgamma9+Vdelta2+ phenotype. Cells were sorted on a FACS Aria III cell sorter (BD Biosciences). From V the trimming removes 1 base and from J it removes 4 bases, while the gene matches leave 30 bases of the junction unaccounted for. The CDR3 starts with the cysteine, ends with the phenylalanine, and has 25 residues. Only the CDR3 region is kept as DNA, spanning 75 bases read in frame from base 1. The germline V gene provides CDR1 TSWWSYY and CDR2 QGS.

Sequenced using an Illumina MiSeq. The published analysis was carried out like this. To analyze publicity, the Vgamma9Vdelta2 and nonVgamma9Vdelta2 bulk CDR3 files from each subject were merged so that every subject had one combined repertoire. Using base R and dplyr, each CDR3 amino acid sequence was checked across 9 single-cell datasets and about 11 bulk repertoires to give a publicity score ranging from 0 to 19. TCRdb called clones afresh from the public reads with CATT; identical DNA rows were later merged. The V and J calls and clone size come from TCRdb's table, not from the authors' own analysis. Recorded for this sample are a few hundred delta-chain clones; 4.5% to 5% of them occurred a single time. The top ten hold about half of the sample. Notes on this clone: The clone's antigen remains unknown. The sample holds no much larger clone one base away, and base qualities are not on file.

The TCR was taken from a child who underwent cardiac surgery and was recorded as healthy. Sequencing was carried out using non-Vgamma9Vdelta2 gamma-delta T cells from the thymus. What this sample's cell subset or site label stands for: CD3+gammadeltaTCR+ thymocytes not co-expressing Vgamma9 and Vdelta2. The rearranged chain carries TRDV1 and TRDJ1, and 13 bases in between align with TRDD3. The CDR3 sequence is CALGERNLPCSFTGGYVRGNDKLIF. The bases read TGTGCTCTTGGGGAACGCAACCTTCCCTGTTCCTTTACTGGGGGATACGTGCGTGGAAACGATAAACTCATCTTT.